A single sample gave rise to the 25 T cell receptor beta chains below, sequenced in a study of spatial heterogeneity in lung cancer. This sample's time point: sample taken at primary tumor resection. Unsorted whole RNA samples from tumor, nontumor lung or frozen PBMC were sequenced. TCRdb re-called the 5' RACE reads through MiXCR, storing one row per CDR3 protein. The sample gives about 38,000 distinct CDR3 sequences, around 7.2% of which show up once; under 30% is in the top ten. The sample in question was PBMCs, obtained at surgery. The source is a male donor with early-stage non-small cell lung cancer.

This clonotype was counted many times. The chain carries TRBV3-1 and TRBJ2-3, with unresolved D. The CDR3 has 12 amino acids. Trimming took 0 bases from V and 2 from J, leaving 0 bases between them. CDR1 and CDR2 from the germline V gene are LGHDT and YNNKEL (reference sequence). Here the CDR3 DNA reads TGTGCCAGCAGCCAAGACACAGATACGCAGTATTTT. Its protein product is CASSQDTDTQYF.

This clonotype was seen a few times. The rearrangement joins TRBV7-9 to TRBJ1-1; TRBD1 agrees at 7 bases. Germline V gene lookup returns CDR1 SEHNR and CDR2 FQNEAQ (reference sequence). The CDR3 covers 14 residues. Trimming removed 1 base from V and 9 bases from J; junction bases left unmatched: 8. CDR3 protein: CASSLGTGERKAFF. The CDR3, as DNA: TGTGCCAGCAGCTTAGGAACAGGGGAAAGGAAAGCTTTCTTT.

There are many counts of this clonotype. The chain has TRBV2 and TRBJ2-2; D uncertain. CDR3 length: 13 residues. Trimming removed 6 bases from V and 10 bases from J, with 15 bases in between. Per germline, CDR1 SNHLY and CDR2 FYNNEI. The chain's CDR3 is CASRDRPLQELFF. DNA of the CDR3: TGTGCCAGCAGGGACCGCCCCCTTCAGGAGCTGTTTTTT.

This clonotype was recorded many times. V usage is TRBV14 and J usage is TRBJ1-1; 11 nucleotides line up with TRBD1. Looked up from germline, CDR1 is SGHDN and CDR2 is FVKESK. The ends lost 4 bases at V and 4 bases at J; junction bases unmatched: 5. The CDR3 runs 15 residues. Here the CDR3 DNA reads TGTGCCAGCAGCCGGTGGACAGGGGGCTCCACTGAAGCTTTCTTT. Protein sequence: CASSRWTGGSTEAFF.

This clonotype was seen once. The chain carries TRBV11-2 and TRBJ2-3; D is unclear. The length of the CDR3 is 16 residues. Germline loops: CDR1 SGHAT, CDR2 FQNNGV. V gave up 0 bases and J gave up 1 base, with 11 bases separating them. CDR3 sequence reads: CASSLDLGGGTDTQYF. The DNA of the CDR3 is TGTGCCAGCAGCTTAGATCTTGGCGGCGGCACAGATACGCAGTATTTT.

This clonotype was seen many times. V usage is TRBV9 and J usage is TRBJ2-2, with D perhaps TRBD1 or TRBD2 (6 bases each). The CDR3 is 15 residues long. Per the germline V gene, CDR1 is SGDLS and CDR2 is YYNGEE. Trimming stripped 2 bases from V and 2 bases from J, with 10 bases between. The CDR3 loop is CASSVGGSNTGELFF. The CDR3 DNA is TGTGCCAGCAGCGTCGGGGGCAGTAACACCGGGGAGCTGTTTTTT.

The sample holds many counts of this clonotype. This chain uses TRBV6-2 or TRBV6-3 with TRBJ1-5; TRBD1 agrees at 7 bases. CDR1 MNHEY and CDR2 SVGEGT come from the germline V gene. V lost 4 bases to trimming and J lost 6 bases; unmatched junction nucleotides: 9. The length of the CDR3 is 15 residues. In DNA, the CDR3 is TGTGCCAGCAGTTTTACGACAGGGTTCAGTCAGCCCCAGCATTTT. It is translated as CASSFTTGFSQPQHF.

This clonotype was seen a handful of times. The chain uses TRBV6-1 and TRBJ2-3; weak D call: TRBD2 (6 bases). V lost 6 bases, J lost 2 bases, and 15 bases lay in between. The V gene's germline CDR1 is MNHNS and CDR2 SASEGT. The CDR3 is 15 residues long. CDR3 nucleotide sequence: TGTGCCAGCAGCACCGGGACTTCTTACACAGATACGCAGTATTTT. It is translated as CASSTGTSYTDTQYF.

In this sample, this clonotype turned up many times. The genes are TRBV7-9 and TRBJ2-5, with 13 bases aligning to TRBD2. V was clipped by 4 bases and J by 5 bases; unmatched bases: 1. In germline, CDR1 is SEHNR, CDR2 FQNEAQ (reference sequence). The CDR3 runs 14 residues. The CDR3 coding sequence is TGTGCCAGCAGCTGGGGACTAGCGGGGGAGACCCAGTACTTC. This codes for CASSWGLAGETQYF.

This clonotype was recorded at least ten times. The gene calls are TRBV10-2 and TRBJ1-2; 8 bases align to TRBD1. CDR1 WSHSY and CDR2 SAAADI come from the germline V gene. The CDR3 sequence is 13 residues long. Unmatched junction bases numbered 5, after V lost 5 bases and J lost 6 bases. The chain's CDR3 is CASSTRQGNGYTF. CDR3 DNA: TGCGCCAGCAGTACCCGACAGGGGAATGGCTACACCTTC.

This clonotype has at least ten counts. The chain recombines TRBV12-3 or TRBV12-4 with TRBJ1-2; D is unclear. V gave up 0 bases and J gave up 2 bases, with 10 bases separating them. CDR3 length: 15 residues. CDR3 residues: CASSLAGRPNYGYTF. CDR3 bases: TGTGCCAGCAGTTTAGCTGGCAGACCAAACTATGGCTACACCTTC.

This clonotype has a handful of counts. The chain combines TRBV14 with TRBJ2-3; D is ambiguous. Trimming pared 0 bases from V and 5 bases from J, leaving 9 bases between. Germline CDR1 is SGHDN and CDR2 is FVKESK. The CDR3 loop spans 14 amino acids. CDR3 sequence: CASSQDTVKDTQYF. CDR3 DNA sequence: TGTGCCAGCAGCCAAGATACAGTGAAAGATACGCAGTATTTT.

This clonotype was seen only a few times. The chain carries TRBV6-2 or TRBV6-3 and TRBJ2-3; 12 nucleotides align to TRBD1. Trimming took 6 bases from V and 5 from J; bases not matched to a gene: 12. Germline loops: CDR1 MNHEY, CDR2 SVGEGT. This CDR3 has 17 amino acids. DNA of the CDR3: TGTGCCAGCAGCCAACCTGGGGGACAGGGGGCCGGAGATACGCAGTATTTT. Translated: CASSQPGGQGAGDTQYF.

This clonotype has at least ten counts. The chain couples TRBV4-1 to TRBJ2-3; 10 bases agree with TRBD2. Losses at the gene ends were 1 base for V and 5 bases for J; bases not matched to a gene: 6. The CDR3 contains 16 residues. The germline CDR1 and CDR2 sequences are MGHRA and YSYEKL. CDR3 loop: CASSQAPAGGEDTQYF. CDR3 in DNA: TGCGCCAGCAGCCAAGCTCCAGCGGGAGGGGAAGATACGCAGTATTTT.

This clonotype was seen more than once but under ten times. The J gene is TRBJ2-3, the V gene TRBV20-1; tentatively, D is TRBD2 (6 bases). Germline assignment: CDR1 DFQATT and CDR2 SNEGSKA (reference sequence). The ends were cut back, 6 bases at V and 2 bases at J, with 18 bases in the middle. CDR3 length: 15 residues. The CDR3 DNA is TGCAGTGCCCACCGAGGGGAGGCCCCCACAGATACGCAGTATTTT. It codes for CSAHRGEAPTDTQYF.

V usage is TRBV6-2 or TRBV6-3 and J usage is TRBJ1-5, with TRBD1 as a possible D gene (5 bases). Germline values: CDR1 MNHEY, CDR2 SVGEGT. CDR3 length equals 13 residues. The V and J ends lost 10 bases and 0 bases respectively, with 10 bases between them. The CDR3 region is CATGGNSNQPQHF. CDR3 sequence (DNA): TGTGCCACTGGGGGAAATAGCAATCAGCCCCAGCATTTT.

This clonotype was seen a handful of times. The rearrangement joins TRBV13 to TRBJ2-7, with 10 bases identical to TRBD2. The CDR3 runs 16 residues. The germline V gene encodes CDR1 PRHDT and CDR2 FYEKMQ (reference sequence). V shed 3 bases, J shed 2 bases, and the junction held 7 bases outside the gene matches. The CDR3 nucleotides are TGTGCCAGCAGCTTCTATTCCGGGACTAGCGCCTACGAGCAGTACTTC. Protein: CASSFYSGTSAYEQYF.

This clonotype came up many times. This chain connects TRBV6-5 to TRBJ2-5; a weak D match, TRBD1 (8 bases). The CDR3 sequence is 14 residues long. CDR1 MNHEY and CDR2 SVGAGI come from the germline V gene. Trimming stripped 6 bases from V and 5 bases from J, with 16 bases between. The CDR3 nucleotides are TGTGCCAGCAGGAAACAGGGGGGAGGGGAGACCCAGTACTTC. This codes for CASRKQGGGETQYF.

This clonotype was found a few times. CDR3 amino acids: CASSLGTGSNNEQFF. CDR3 DNA: TGTGCCAGCAGCCTAGGGACAGGGTCTAACAATGAGCAGTTCTTC. The chain links TRBV9 to TRBJ2-1, with 9 bases matching TRBD1. The germline CDR1 and CDR2 sequences are SGDLS and YYNGEE. The CDR3 loop spans 15 amino acids. V trimming: 4 bases; J trimming: 5 bases; junction bases outside the gene matches: 7.

This clonotype came up a few times. The rearrangement joins TRBV12-3 or TRBV12-4 to TRBJ2-3; the match to TRBD2 covers 7 bases. V was clipped by 4 bases and J by 0 bases; unmatched bases: 7. The CDR3 is 16 amino acids. The CDR3 DNA is TGTGCCAGCAGTTCCCCTAGCGGTACCAGCACAGATACGCAGTATTTT. Translation gives CASSSPSGTSTDTQYF.

Here the CDR3 DNA reads TGTGCCACCGGACAGGGGCGAAACTATGGCTACACCTTC. Residues: CATGQGRNYGYTF. The chain employs TRBV6-5 and TRBJ1-2; 9 bases agree with TRBD1. CDR1 and CDR2 (germline): MNHEY, SVGAGI. CDR3 length: 13 residues. V was pared by 10 bases and J by 2 bases, with 5 bases of the junction left unmatched.

The chain uses TRBV6-1 and TRBJ1-1; 7 bases line up with TRBD1. V shed 2 bases and J 10 bases; nucleotides not matched to a gene: 7. Germline values: CDR1 MNHNS, CDR2 SASEGT. The CDR3 sequence is 13 residues long. DNA for the CDR3: TGTGCCAGCAGTGAAAGGGGGCCCATGGGAGCTTTCTTT. This encodes CASSERGPMGAFF.

This clonotype has a count of ten or more. The CDR3 is CASSLVEFTQETQYF. The CDR3 DNA is TGCGCCAGCAGCTTGGTCGAATTCACGCAAGAGACCCAGTACTTC. The chain is built from TRBV5-1 and TRBJ2-5; D remains unclear. V dropped 0 bases and J dropped 2 bases, with 11 bases sitting between them. Germline lookup yields CDR1 SGHRS and CDR2 YFSETQ. This CDR3 comprises 15 residues.

This clonotype was detected only a few times. The rearrangement joins TRBV27 to TRBJ1-1, with 10 positions matching TRBD1. In germline, CDR1 is MNHEY, CDR2 SMNVEV (reference sequence). Unmatched junction bases numbered 6, after V lost 4 bases and J lost 4 bases. This CDR3 is built from 15 residues. The chain's CDR3 is CASSSTGGGSTEAFF. CDR3 sequence (DNA): TGTGCCAGCAGTTCGACAGGGGGCGGGAGCACTGAAGCTTTCTTT.

At least ten counts were recorded for this clonotype. The chain employs TRBV27 and TRBJ2-3; 7 bases match TRBD1. Unmatched junction bases numbered 7, after V lost 5 bases and J lost 2 bases. Germline assignment: CDR1 MNHEY and CDR2 SMNVEV (reference sequence). This CDR3 region has 15 residues. In nucleotides, the CDR3 is TGTGCCAGCAGTAATACAGGGGAGATCACAGATACGCAGTATTTT. Translation: CASSNTGEITDTQYF.